Listed below are T cell receptor beta chains from one sample, sequenced in a study of regulatory T cells in long-lasting Graves disease. MiXCR, run by TCRdb on the multiplex PCR reads, gives a single entry per CDR3 protein. The sample yields hundreds of thousands of distinct CDR3 sequences, about 13% seen once. These data also featured in a second study, about T cells in Graves' hyperthyroidism and ophthalmopathy.

Here the sequenced sample was peripheral blood mononuclear cells (PBMCs), taken at new diagnosis, from a patient treated with antithyroid drugs. Receptors were obtained from a man aged 25-45 years with Graves disease. CDR3s include the opening cysteine and the closing phenylalanine or tryptophan. A D gene is named only where the DNA matches it firmly. Expanded clones are given a class, and other clones once, few, many or no size at all.

abundance	v_gene	j_gene	d_gene	CDR3aa	CDR3nt
many	TRBV6-1	TRBJ2-7	TRBD1	CASSEVVGTGQYEQYF	TGTGCCAGCAGTGAGGTAGTGGGGACAGGGCAGTACGAGCAGTACTTC
many	TRBV2	TRBJ2-5	.	CASSHPGDQETQYF	TGTGCCAGCAGTCATCCGGGAGACCAAGAGACCCAGTACTTC
.	TRBV6-1	TRBJ2-2	.	CASSEVPNTGELFF	TGTGCCAGCAGTGAAGTACCTAACACCGGGGAGCTGTTTTTT
many	TRBV18	TRBJ2-1	.	CASSPTGSGSYNEQFF	TGTGCCAGCTCACCAACGGGGAGTGGCTCCTACAATGAGCAGTTCTTC
many	TRBV27	TRBJ2-7	.	CASSLNPPGAYEQYF	TGTGCCAGCAGTTTAAACCCCCCAGGGGCCTACGAGCAGTACTTC
many	TRBV14	TRBJ2-7	.	CASSQRGYEQYF	TGTGCCAGCAGCCAGCGGGGTTACGAGCAGTACTTC
many	TRBV12-3/TRBV12-4	TRBJ1-2	.	CASSPEGVHHGYTF	TGTGCCAGCAGTCCCGAAGGCGTCCACCATGGCTACACCTTC
few	TRBV6-2/TRBV6-3	TRBJ1-4	TRBD1	CASSYRQGSNEKLFF	TGTGCCAGCAGTTACCGACAGGGCTCTAATGAAAAACTGTTTTTT
.	TRBV20-1	TRBJ2-5	.	CGAGRDYEETQYF	TGCGGTGCCGGACGAGACTATGAAGAGACCCAGTACTTC
few	TRBV5-1	TRBJ1-2	TRBD1	CASSLRMGQEDDYYGYTF	TGCGCCAGCAGCTTGCGTATGGGACAGGAGGATGATTATTATGGCTACACCTTC
many	TRBV5-1	TRBJ2-1	TRBD1	CASSVDRGKYNEQFF	TGCGCCAGCAGCGTCGACAGGGGGAAGTACAATGAGCAGTTCTTC
many	TRBV7-8	TRBJ1-1	.	CASSLYATDPNTEAFF	TGTGCCAGCAGCTTATATGCTACAGACCCTAACACTGAAGCTTTCTTT
few	TRBV19	TRBJ2-5	TRBD1	CASSMGQGAETQYF	TGTGCCAGTAGTATGGGCCAGGGGGCGGAGACCCAGTACTTC
many	TRBV6-4	TRBJ2-3	TRBD2	CASSDSGTSGAPDTQYF	TGTGCCAGCAGTGACTCGGGGACTAGCGGCGCCCCAGATACGCAGTATTTT
many	TRBV6-5	TRBJ1-2	.	CASSWTVKYGYTF	TGTGCCAGCAGTTGGACGGTGAAATATGGCTACACCTTC
.	TRBV19	TRBJ1-2	TRBD1	CASSIPGTGGLYGYTF	TGTGCCAGTAGTATTCCCGGGACAGGGGGACTCTATGGCTACACCTTC
many	TRBV20-1	TRBJ2-3	TRBD2	CSARPSGTSSQYF	TGCAGTGCTAGGCCGTCCGGGACTAGCAGTCAGTATTTT
.	TRBV10-3	TRBJ2-4	.	CAISDLAERAKNIQYF	TGTGCCATCAGTGATCTGGCCGAACGCGCCAAAAACATTCAGTACTTC
.	TRBV2	TRBJ1-1	TRBD1	CASSLDPGQGRTEAFF	TGTGCCAGCAGTTTAGACCCGGGACAGGGGAGAACTGAAGCTTTCTTT
.	TRBV29-1	TRBJ1-2	TRBD1	CSVGQGASGYTF	TGCAGCGTTGGACAGGGGGCGAGTGGCTACACCTTC
many	TRBV7-9	TRBJ2-7	.	CASSPVTEPYEQYF	TGTGCCAGCAGCCCCGTCACCGAGCCCTACGAGCAGTACTTC
few	TRBV29-1	TRBJ2-1	.	CSVESGLSSYNEQFF	TGCAGCGTTGAAAGTGGACTTAGCTCCTACAATGAGCAGTTCTTC
few	TRBV20-1	TRBJ2-2	TRBD1	CSARKPGTGNTGELFF	TGCAGTGCTAGAAAGCCCGGGACAGGGAACACCGGGGAGCTGTTTTTT
many	TRBV20-1	TRBJ1-1	.	CSASGSRGAFF	TGCAGTGCTAGTGGGTCCAGGGGCGCTTTCTTT
many	TRBV27	TRBJ2-1	.	CASSLSTWNEQFF	TGTGCCAGCAGTTTATCGACTTGGAATGAGCAGTTCTTC
many	TRBV11-1	TRBJ2-5	.	CASSRGGQIYQETQYF	TGTGCCAGCAGCCGCGGAGGGCAAATTTACCAAGAGACCCAGTACTTC
once	TRBV5-1	TRBJ2-3	.	CASSFGATSTDTQYF	TGCGCCAGCAGCTTCGGGGCCACTAGCACAGATACGCAGTATTTT
few	TRBV25-1	TRBJ2-2	.	CASSESGRPNTGELFF	TGTGCCAGCAGTGAATCAGGCAGGCCGAACACCGGGGAGCTGTTTTTT
few	TRBV6-1	TRBJ2-1	.	CASSEAQVHEQFF	TGTGCCAGCAGTGAGGCCCAAGTCCATGAGCAGTTCTTC
few	TRBV20-1	TRBJ2-7	TRBD1	CSANGGTGTYEQYF	TGCAGTGCAAACGGGGGGACAGGGACCTACGAGCAGTACTTC
few	TRBV29-1	TRBJ1-2	.	CSVWGEEGYGYTF	TGCAGCGTCTGGGGGGAGGAGGGCTATGGCTACACCTTC
many	TRBV11-1	TRBJ1-3	.	CASSLDDSGNTIYF	TGTGCCAGCAGCTTAGACGACTCTGGAAACACCATATATTTT
many	TRBV7-6	TRBJ2-4	TRBD1	CASSVTGGSGNIQYF	TGTGCCAGCAGTGTGACAGGGGGCTCTGGGAACATTCAGTACTTC
.	TRBV3-1	TRBJ2-1	.	CASSRATTNSYNEQFF	TGTGCCAGCAGCCGGGCTACTACCAATTCCTACAATGAGCAGTTCTTC
many	TRBV2	TRBJ2-5	.	CASRGEETQYF	TGTGCCAGCAGGGGGGAAGAGACCCAGTACTTC
many	TRBV12-3/TRBV12-4	TRBJ1-5	.	CASSWRANQPQHF	TGTGCCAGCAGTTGGAGGGCAAATCAGCCCCAGCATTTT
many	TRBV20-1	TRBJ1-3	TRBD1	CSAWTGAAGNTIYF	TGCAGTGCTTGGACAGGGGCCGCTGGAAACACCATATATTTT
many	TRBV5-1	TRBJ2-7	.	CASSLMGQSYEQYF	TGCGCCAGCAGCTTGATGGGCCAAAGCTACGAGCAGTACTTC
many	TRBV18	TRBJ2-3	.	CASSPPVRTDTQYF	TGTGCCAGCTCACCACCGGTCAGAACAGATACGCAGTATTTT
many	TRBV2	TRBJ1-5	.	CASTPDGGLDQPQHF	TGTGCCAGCACCCCCGACGGAGGCCTCGATCAGCCCCAGCATTTT
few	TRBV27	TRBJ1-2	TRBD1	CASSPGTGFGGYTF	TGTGCCAGCAGTCCCGGGACAGGGTTCGGCGGCTACACCTTC
many	TRBV30	TRBJ1-1	.	CAWSIRGNTEAFF	TGTGCCTGGAGTATTCGGGGGAACACTGAAGCTTTCTTT
many	TRBV18	TRBJ2-7	TRBD1	CASSPGGQNEQYF	TGTGCCAGCTCACCAGGGGGACAGAACGAGCAGTACTTC